This entry concerns a single T cell receptor beta chain. The antigen remains unidentified. The time point: week 11, during vaccination. The vaccine gave 300 ug of a 20-mer mutant IDH1 peptide subcutaneously per dose. This sample is drawn from a study of a mutant IDH1 vaccine in newly diagnosed glioma. Only in-frame clones appear in the TCRdb table, and some are missing; sequencing was by immunoSEQ multiplex PCR. This sample has 110,000 or so clones, with 85% to 90% found just once. The receptor was isolated from a woman aged 50 to 60 with glioma. This material consisted of PBMCs, taken from a glioma patient whose treatment included an IDH1 peptide vaccine.

The CDR3 DNA follows: TGTGCCAGTGGGCCAGCAGGGACACACTACGAGCAGTACTTC. Translation gives CASGPAGTHYEQYF. The J gene is TRBJ2-7, the V gene TRBV19, with D possibly TRBD1 on 6 matching bases. This CDR3 comprises 14 residues. CDR1 and CDR2 (germline): LNHDA, SQIVND (reference sequence). V was shortened by 8 bases and J by 3 bases, with 17 bases between the two germline ends.